Listed here are 26 T cell receptor beta chains from one sample, sequenced in a study of shared clonotypes between healthy human individuals. This table comes from immunoSEQ multiplex PCR, and its TCRdb copy is limited to in-frame clones, with some not included. The sample shows roughly 1.4 million clones, approximately 98.5% of them seen only once. Sequencing input: naive CD4+ T cells sorted from blood. This sample's subset: CD45RA+ positively selected. Every receptor here comes from a young man in good health.

The rearrangement joins TRBV10-1 to TRBJ2-7, with D perhaps matching TRBD1 or TRBD2 (6 bases each). Germline V lookup: CDR1 WNHNN, CDR2 SYGVQD (reference sequence). This CDR3 is built from 15 residues. The V and J ends lost 3 bases and 1 base respectively, with 13 bases between them. The CDR3 DNA reads as TGCGCCAGCAGTGAATCTCGGGGGCCTTCCTACGAGCAGTACTTC. It codes for CASSESRGPSYEQYF.

This rearrangement joins TRBV6-1 to TRBJ2-3, with TRBD1 as a possible D gene (5 bases). The CDR3 spans 15 residues. Germline V gene data show CDR1 as MNHNS and CDR2 as SASEGT. The germline V and J ends were trimmed by 0 bases and 1 base, with 8 bases remaining between them. CDR3 region: CASSEADIRTDTQYF. CDR3 coding DNA: TGTGCCAGCAGTGAAGCGGACATCCGCACAGATACGCAGTATTTT.

The chain combines TRBV11-2 with TRBJ2-3; D is unresolved. The germline CDR1 and CDR2 sequences are SGHAT and FQNNGV. The ends were cut back, 3 bases at V and 5 bases at J, with 9 bases in the middle. The CDR3 is made up of 13 amino acids. CDR3 region: CASSFHPRDTQYF. Here the CDR3 DNA reads TGTGCCAGCAGCTTCCACCCCCGAGATACGCAGTATTTT.

The gene calls are TRBV9 and TRBJ2-7; 7 bases are a match to TRBD1. Germline CDR1 is SGDLS and CDR2 is YYNGEE. The CDR3 spans 14 residues. J was trimmed by 11 bases and V by 5 bases; bases with no gene match: 16. The CDR3 region is CASRYPGQTIWEYF. The CDR3 DNA sequence: TGTGCCAGCAGGTACCCGGGACAGACCATCTGGGAGTACTTC.

The chain is built from TRBV7-9 and TRBJ2-7; D is perhaps TRBD1 (6 bases). Germline lookup yields CDR1 SEHNR and CDR2 FQNEAQ (reference sequence). Trimming removed 1 base at V and 2 bases at J, with 12 bases between. The CDR3 consists of 15 residues. The CDR3 loop reads CASSLVGAETYEQYF. CDR3 nucleotide sequence: TGTGCCAGCAGCTTAGTGGGGGCCGAAACCTACGAGCAGTACTTC. Full variable domain (missing parts from reference TRBV7-9 and TRBJ2-7): DTGVSQNPRHKITKRGQNVTFRCDPISEHNRLYWYRQTLGQGPEFLTYFQNEAQLEKSRLLSDRFSAERPKGSFSTLEIQRTEQGDSAMYLCASSLVGAETYEQYFGPGTRLTVT.

This rearrangement joins TRBV28 to TRBJ2-1; TRBD1 matches 8 bases. Germline CDR1 MDHEN, CDR2 SYDVKM. The CDR3 spans 15 residues. V lost 3 bases and J lost 7; bases outside the gene matches: 8. This CDR3 reads CASSFWRTGRNEQFF. DNA of the CDR3: TGTGCCAGCAGTTTTTGGCGGACAGGGAGGAATGAGCAGTTCTTC.

The CDR3: CASTVQRSYNEQFF. The CDR3 coding sequence is TGTGCCAGCACGGTACAACGCTCCTACAATGAGCAGTTCTTC. The chain uses TRBV27 and TRBJ2-1; no firm D call. V was clipped by 7 bases and J by 0 bases, with 10 bases between them. Germline CDR1 is MNHEY and CDR2 is SMNVEV (reference sequence). This CDR3 comprises 14 residues.

The chain joins TRBV29-1 to TRBJ1-2; tentative D call: TRBD1 (6 bases). Germline V gives CDR1 SQVTM, CDR2 ANQGSEA. The CDR3 covers 12 residues. V was cut by 8 bases and J by 6 bases, with 16 bases left in between. The CDR3: CSLGPGEDGYTF. The DNA for the CDR3 is TGCAGCCTGGGTCCAGGGGAAGATGGCTACACCTTC.

As to this clone: At the DNA level, this CDR3 is encoded by other sequences in the same sample as well. This chain connects TRBV7-8 to TRBJ1-5; D possibly corresponds to TRBD1 (5 bases). V dropped 1 base and J dropped 2 bases, with 6 bases sitting between them. Per germline, CDR1 SGHVS and CDR2 FQNEAQ. This CDR3 is 14 amino acids long. CDR3 in DNA: TGTGCCAGCAGCTTAGTCAGGGGCAATCAGCCCCAGCATTTT. The encoded protein is CASSLVRGNQPQHF.

This clone was seen once. This chain uses TRBV28 with TRBJ2-3, with 9 bases identical to TRBD1. The CDR3 spans 16 residues. V trimming: 2 bases; J trimming: 5 bases; junction bases outside the gene matches: 8. Germline values: CDR1 MDHEN, CDR2 SYDVKM. The CDR3 region has the DNA TGTGCCAGCAGTTTAGAATGGGGACAGGGTGAAGATACGCAGTATTTT. It specifies CASSLEWGQGEDTQYF.

The chain has TRBV4-3 and TRBJ2-7, with 9 positions matching TRBD1. Germline V gene sequence: CDR1 LGHNA, CDR2 YSLEER. V was pared by 1 base and J by 4 bases, with 2 bases of the junction left unmatched. CDR3 length: 14 residues. The CDR3 loop reads CASSQGDREYEQYF. In nucleotides, the CDR3 is TGCGCCAGCAGCCAAGGGGACAGGGAGTACGAGCAGTACTTC.

The V and J genes are TRBV27 and TRBJ2-1, with D perhaps matching TRBD2 (5 bases). The CDR3 length is 13 residues. Deletions cut 7 bases from V and 8 bases from J, with 15 bases between. Germline loops: CDR1 MNHEY, CDR2 SMNVEV (reference sequence). The CDR3 loop is CASIQVASDEQFF. In DNA form, the CDR3 reads TGTGCCAGCATTCAGGTAGCGTCCGATGAGCAGTTCTTC.

This chain uses TRBV13 with TRBJ1-1; 9 bases line up with TRBD1. CDR1 PRHDT and CDR2 FYEKMQ come from the germline V gene (reference sequence). The CDR3 has 14 residues. J gave up 4 bases and V 7 bases, and 7 bases lay outside the gene matches. In DNA, the CDR3 is TGTGCCAGCACCCTACAGGGGGCACGCACTGAAGCTTTCTTT. This gives the protein CASTLQGARTEAFF.

The CDR3 spells CATLGLLGYTF. The CDR3 region has the DNA TGTGCCACCTTAGGACTTCTCGGCTACACCTTC. The chain is built from TRBV28 and TRBJ1-2; D gene unclear. The CDR3 is 11 amino acids. Germline CDR1 reads MDHEN; CDR2 reads SYDVKM. Trimming shortened V by 10 bases and J by 8 bases, and 14 bases separated the two germline ends.

In its sample, this clone was seen once. This chain uses TRBV19 with TRBJ1-5; a weak D match, TRBD1 (5 bases). Germline CDR1 and CDR2: LNHDA and SQIVND (reference sequence). The V and J ends lost 5 bases and 6 bases respectively, with 11 bases between them. The CDR3 is made up of 13 amino acids. The CDR3 nucleotides read TGTGCCAGTAGTTTTGACAGATCTCAGCCCCAGCATTTT. Amino acids: CASSFDRSQPQHF.

The V gene is TRBV5-1, the J gene TRBJ1-3; no firm D call. The CDR3 extends over 12 amino acids. Trimming shortened V by 3 bases and J by 9 bases, and 10 bases separated the two germline ends. Germline CDR1 is SGHRS and CDR2 is YFSETQ. The CDR3 DNA reads as TGCGCCAGCAGCTCCGGTCAAGGCACCATATATTTT. Amino acids: CASSSGQGTIYF. The full variable domain, rest sourced from reference TRBV5-1 and TRBJ1-3, is KAGVTQTPRYLIKTRGQQVTLSCSPISGHRSVSWYQQTPGQGLQFLFEYFSETQRNKGNFPGRFSGRQFSNSRSEMNVSTLELGDSALYLCASSSGQGTIYFGEGSWLTVV.

The chain combines TRBV18 with TRBJ2-7; possible D gene TRBD1, 6 bases. Trimming pared 1 base from V and 2 bases from J, leaving 21 bases between. Looked up from germline, CDR1 is KGHSH and CDR2 is LQKENI. The CDR3 runs 18 residues. In nucleotides, the CDR3 is TGTGCCAGCTCACCACTTCCTGTCTTCCTAAAGGGGGCCTACGAGCAGTACTTC. Amino acid sequence: CASSPLPVFLKGAYEQYF.

The rearrangement uses TRBV5-6 and TRBJ1-1, with D hard to call. This CDR3 is built from 13 residues. Between the trimmed V and J ends, which lost 1 base and 0 bases, there was a span of 4 bases. Germline V gene lookup returns CDR1 SGHDT and CDR2 YYEEEE. This chain's CDR3 is CASSLQMNTEAFF. DNA for the CDR3: TGTGCCAGCAGCTTGCAGATGAACACTGAAGCTTTCTTT. The full variable domain, its missing parts supplied by reference TRBV5-6 and TRBJ1-1, is DAGVTQSPTHLIKTRGQQVTLRCSPKSGHDTVSWYQQALGQGPQFIFQYYEEEERQRGNFPDRFSGHQFPNYSSELNVNALLLGDSALYLCASSLQMNTEAFFGQGTRLTVV.

The chain links TRBV12-5 to TRBJ2-2, with 7 bases identical to TRBD2. The CDR3 is 14 residues long. The V and J ends lost 6 bases and 4 bases, in that order; junction bases with no gene match: 5. The germline CDR1 and CDR2 sequences are LGHNT and FRNRAP. CDR3 sequence: CASGSGTITGELFF. The CDR3 nucleotides read TGTGCTAGTGGCTCCGGGACTATCACCGGGGAGCTGTTTTTT.

As to this clone: This sample includes further DNA sequences coding for the same CDR3. The chain has TRBV18 and TRBJ1-4, with 7 bases matching TRBD1. J lost 0 bases, V lost 6 bases, and 4 bases had no gene match. The CDR3 sequence is 15 residues long. CDR1 is KGHSH, CDR2 LQKENI, per germline. This CDR3 reads CASSRQGATNEKLFF. The CDR3 DNA is TGTGCCAGCTCTCGGCAGGGGGCAACTAATGAAAAACTGTTTTTT.

The gene calls are TRBV5-1 and TRBJ2-7, with 8 bases matching TRBD2. The CDR3 is 13 residues long. CDR1 and CDR2 from the germline V gene are SGHRS and YFSETQ. The ends lost 5 bases at V and 6 bases at J; junction bases unmatched: 7. CDR3 amino acids: CASRERERGEQYF. CDR3 bases: TGCGCCAGCAGGGAGCGGGAGAGGGGCGAGCAGTACTTC.

The chain combines TRBV7-6 with TRBJ1-5; D might be TRBD1 (6 bases). Trimming left V 1 base short and J 1 base short, with 14 bases between. Germline V gene lookup returns CDR1 SGHVS and CDR2 FNYEAQ. This CDR3 region has 17 residues. The CDR3 is CASSLVARQVSNQPQHF. CDR3 bases: TGTGCCAGCAGCTTAGTTGCGCGACAGGTGAGCAATCAGCCCCAGCATTTT.

CDR3 DNA sequence: TGTGCCTGGAGCCACCTTCTGGGCAGGCTCTACGAGCAGTACTTC. Its protein is CAWSHLLGRLYEQYF. This chain links TRBV30 with TRBJ2-7; D unclear. V was cut by 3 bases and J by 3 bases, with 18 bases left in between. CDR3 length: 15 amino acids. CDR1 is GTSNPN and CDR2 is SVGIG in the germline V gene (reference sequence). The whole variable domain, filled in from reference TRBV30 and TRBJ2-7, reads SQTIHQWPATLVQPVGSPLSLECTVEGTSNPNLYWYRQAAGRGLQLLFYSVGIGQISSEVPQNLSASRPQDRQFILSSKKLLLSDSGFYLCAWSHLLGRLYEQYFGPGTRLTVT.

The chain joins TRBV14 to TRBJ2-7, with D hard to call. This CDR3 comprises 12 residues. V was pared by 5 bases and J by 3 bases, with 8 bases between. Germline V CDR1 and CDR2: SGHDN, FVKESK. The CDR3 nucleotides are TGTGCCAGCAGCTTGACCCTCTACGAGCAGTACTTC. This gives the protein CASSLTLYEQYF.

This chain joins TRBV4-1 and TRBJ2-1, with D possibly TRBD1 on 6 matching bases. The CDR3 sequence is 15 residues long. Germline V CDR1 and CDR2: MGHRA, YSYEKL. Trimming left V 3 bases short and J 5 bases short, with 14 bases between. CDR3 coding DNA: TGCGCCAGCAGCCACACCGGGAAGGGGGACAATGAGCAGTTCTTC. It translates to CASSHTGKGDNEQFF.

The chain joins TRBV29-1 to TRBJ2-1, with 13 positions matching TRBD2. Germline CDR1 is SQVTM and CDR2 is ANQGSEA. CDR3 size: 14 residues. V lost 7 bases and J lost 8; bases outside the gene matches: 8. The CDR3: CSATRTSGSDEQFF. CDR3 DNA: TGCAGCGCTACACGGACTAGCGGGAGCGATGAGCAGTTCTTC.